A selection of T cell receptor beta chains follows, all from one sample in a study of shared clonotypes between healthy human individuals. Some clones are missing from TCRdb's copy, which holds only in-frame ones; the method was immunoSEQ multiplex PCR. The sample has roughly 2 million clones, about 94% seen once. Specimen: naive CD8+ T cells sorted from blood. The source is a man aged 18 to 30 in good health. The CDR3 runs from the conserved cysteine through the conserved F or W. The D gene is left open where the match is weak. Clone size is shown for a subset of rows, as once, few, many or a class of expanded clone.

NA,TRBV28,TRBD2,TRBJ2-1,CASSLWPASGQFF,TGTGCCAGCAGTTTATGGCCGGCTAGCGGGCAGTTCTTC
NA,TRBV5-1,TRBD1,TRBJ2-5,CASSSTGTGYQETQYF,TGCGCCAGCAGCTCCACCGGGACAGGTTACCAAGAGACCCAGTACTTC
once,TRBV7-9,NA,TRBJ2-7,CASSLEAPTNSAHEQYF,TGTGCCAGCAGCTTAGAGGCCCCCACTAATTCTGCCCACGAGCAGTACTTC
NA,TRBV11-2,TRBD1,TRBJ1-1,CASSLDLDRPLGEAFF,TGTGCCAGCAGCTTAGATCTGGACAGGCCGTTAGGTGAAGCTTTCTTT
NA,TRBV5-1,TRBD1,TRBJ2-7,CASSPRQGPYEQYF,TGCGCCAGCAGCCCGCGACAGGGACCCTACGAGCAGTACTTC
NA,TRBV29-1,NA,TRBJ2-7,CSVEAAGRAEQYF,TGCAGCGTTGAGGCGGCAGGGCGAGCCGAGCAGTACTTC
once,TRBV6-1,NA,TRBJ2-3,CASSETQPLGTDTQYF,TGTGCCAGCAGTGAAACGCAGCCCTTGGGCACAGATACGCAGTATTTT
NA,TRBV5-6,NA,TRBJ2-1,CASSLDGYSYNEQFF,TGTGCCAGCAGCCTGGACGGTTACTCCTACAATGAGCAGTTCTTC
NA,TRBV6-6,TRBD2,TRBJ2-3,CASTNPQASGSDTQYF,TGTGCCAGCACAAACCCGCAGGCTAGCGGGAGTGATACGCAGTATTTT
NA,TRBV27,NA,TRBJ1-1,CASSSSHTEAFF,TGTGCCAGCAGTTCGAGTCACACTGAAGCTTTCTTT
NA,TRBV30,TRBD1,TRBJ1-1,CAWSVTGEGTEAFF,TGTGCCTGGAGTGTAACAGGGGAGGGTACTGAAGCTTTCTTT
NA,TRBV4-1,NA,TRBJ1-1,CASSQALGGNTEAFF,TGCGCCAGCAGCCAAGCGTTAGGAGGGAACACTGAAGCTTTCTTT
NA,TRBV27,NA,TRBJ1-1,CASSEDPWAYDTEAFF,TGTGCCAGCAGTGAGGATCCTTGGGCCTACGACACTGAAGCTTTCTTT
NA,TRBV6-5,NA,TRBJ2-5,CASTGARETQYF,TGTGCCAGCACAGGGGCTAGAGAGACCCAGTACTTC
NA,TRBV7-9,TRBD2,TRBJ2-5,CASSLTAGGPIGETQYF,TGTGCCAGCAGCTTAACAGCGGGAGGGCCGATCGGCGAGACCCAGTACTTC
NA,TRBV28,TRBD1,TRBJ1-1,CASRRDRGFEAFF,TGTGCCAGCCGCCGGGACAGGGGATTTGAAGCTTTCTTT
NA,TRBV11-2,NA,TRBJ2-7,CASSLEGPTLYYEQYF,TGTGCCAGCAGCCTAGAAGGCCCAACCTTATACTACGAGCAGTACTTC
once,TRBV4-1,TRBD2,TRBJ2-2,CASSQNPGLADTGELFF,TGCGCCAGCAGCCAAAACCCCGGACTAGCGGATACCGGGGAACTGTTTTTT
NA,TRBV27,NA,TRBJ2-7,CASSLRGRVGEQYF,TGTGCCAGCAGTTTACGGGGCAGGGTCGGCGAGCAGTACTTC
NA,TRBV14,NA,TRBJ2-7,CASSQVAAGYEQYF,TGTGCCAGCAGCCAAGTTGCGGCGGGCTACGAGCAGTACTTC
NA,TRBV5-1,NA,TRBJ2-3,CASSLVALTDTQYF,TGCGCCAGCAGCTTGGTTGCGCTCACAGATACGCAGTATTTT
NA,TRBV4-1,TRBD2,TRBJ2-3,CASSLLPLAGADTQYF,TGCGCCAGCAGCTTGCTTCCACTAGCGGGCGCAGATACGCAGTATTTT
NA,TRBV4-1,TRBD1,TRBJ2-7,CASSQEVAGQGAYEQYF,TGCGCCAGCAGCCAAGAGGTCGCCGGACAGGGAGCCTACGAGCAGTACTTC
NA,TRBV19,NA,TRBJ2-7,CASSIQGSIYEQYF,TGTGCCAGTAGTATTCAGGGTAGCATCTACGAGCAGTACTTC
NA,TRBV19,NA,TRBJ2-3,CASSIVNSDTQYF,TGTGCCAGTAGTATAGTGAACTCAGATACGCAGTATTTT
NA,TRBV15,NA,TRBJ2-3,CATSRGGEGTDTQYF,TGTGCCACCAGCCGAGGGGGAGAGGGGACAGATACGCAGTATTTT